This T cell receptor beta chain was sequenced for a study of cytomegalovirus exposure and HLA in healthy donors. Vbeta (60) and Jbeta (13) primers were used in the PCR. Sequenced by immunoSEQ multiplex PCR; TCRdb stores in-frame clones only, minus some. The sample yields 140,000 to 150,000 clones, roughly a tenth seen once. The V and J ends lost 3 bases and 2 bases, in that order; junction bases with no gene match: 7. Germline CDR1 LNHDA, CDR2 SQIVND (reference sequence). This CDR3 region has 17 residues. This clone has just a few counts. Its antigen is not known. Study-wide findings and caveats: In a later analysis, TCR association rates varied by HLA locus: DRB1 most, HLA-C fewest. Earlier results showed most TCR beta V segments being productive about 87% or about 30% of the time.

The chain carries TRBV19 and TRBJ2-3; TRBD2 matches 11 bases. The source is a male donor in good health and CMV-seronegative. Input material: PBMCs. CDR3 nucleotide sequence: TGTGCCAGTAGTATTGGACGACTAGCGGGGCTCACAGATACGCAGTATTTT. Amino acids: CASSIGRLAGLTDTQYF.